The source of this TCR beta chain is a study of response to subunit inactivated influenza vaccine. Comments on this clonotype: Its antigen is not identified.

Study-wide points: The authors suggested that every seasonal influenza vaccination recruits few new T cells.

The CDR3 spans 15 residues. The germline CDR1 and CDR2 sequences are MNHEY and SVGAGI. The ends lost 2 bases at V and 4 bases at J; junction bases unmatched: 2. Each CDR3 protein is one row after TCRdb ran MiXCR on the RT-PCR reads. Here the sample spans a few hundred thousand distinct CDR3 sequences, approximately 15% being singletons. Specimen: PBMCs from blood, collected 12 days after vaccination. This TCR derives from a man aged 50 to 60 who received an inactivated influenza vaccine. The chain couples TRBV6-5 to TRBJ1-5, with 10 bases aligning to TRBD1. CDR3 region: CASSYRDRGNQPQHF. The CDR3 DNA is TGTGCCAGCAGTTACAGGGACAGGGGAAATCAGCCCCAGCATTTT.